The present T cell receptor (beta chain) was sequenced within a study of vaccination and CD4 T cells after COVID-19. The Oncomine TCR Beta short-read assay sequenced DNA from cultured CD4+ T cells. In TCRdb, the PCR reads were re-called with MiXCR into one record per CDR3 protein. The sample carries approximately 19,000 distinct CDR3 sequences, roughly 60% recorded once. Treatment noted: roughly 10-day PBMC culture with coronavirus spike peptide pools or control peptides (ViraFEST assay). CDR1 SGHNT and CDR2 YENEEA come from the germline V gene. The germline V and J ends were trimmed by 0 bases and 8 bases, with 7 bases remaining between them. CDR3 length: 12 residues. This clonotype was observed a few times. The antigen is unknown.

The origin of this receptor is a human donor who had recovered from COVID-19. The V and J genes are TRBV11-3 and TRBJ1-1; D gene uncertain. The sample consisted of CD4+ T cells from blood, cultured in vitro. The CDR3 protein is CASSLETSEAFF. CDR3 in DNA: TGTGCCAGCAGCTTAGAAACTTCGGAAGCTTTCTTT.